The rows below give T cell receptor beta chains drawn from one sample of a study of shared clonotypes between healthy human individuals. Repertoires were generated with immunoSEQ multiplex PCR, while TCRdb's copy carries only in-frame clones and drops some. The data show approximately 1,000,000 clones, about 84% seen once. The sample taken for sequencing was memory CD4+ T cells from PBMCs. All receptors derive from a young man in good health. Some clones in this sample may be carry-over from other donors' samples. CDR3s include the opening cysteine and the closing phenylalanine or tryptophan. The D gene is left open where the match is weak. Size is stated for part of the rows, as once, few or many counts, or as a class when the clone is expanded.

D gene	V gene	J gene	clone size	CDR3 protein	CDR3 DNA
.	TRBV5-1	TRBJ2-3	.	CASSFTTLSHRDTQYF	TGCGCCAGCAGCTTCACTACTTTGTCACACAGAGATACGCAGTATTTT
TRBD1	TRBV15	TRBJ1-5	.	CATSRTGGHQPQHF	TGTGCCACCAGCAGAACAGGGGGCCATCAGCCCCAGCATTTT
TRBD2	TRBV2	TRBJ2-1	.	CASSEGTSGANEQFF	TGTGCCAGCAGTGAGGGGACTAGCGGAGCCAATGAGCAGTTCTTC
.	TRBV28	TRBJ1-3	.	CASSFRGGNTIYF	TGTGCCAGCAGTTTCCGAGGGGGAAACACCATATATTTT
.	TRBV29-1	TRBJ1-2	.	CSAALGGDYGYTF	TGCAGCGCCGCCCTTGGGGGGGACTATGGCTACACCTTC
TRBD1	TRBV2	TRBJ1-1	.	CASSRGQANTEAFF	TGTGCCAGCAGCCGAGGACAGGCGAACACTGAAGCTTTCTTT
.	TRBV10-2	TRBJ2-7	.	CASSVSRFEQYF	TGCGCCAGCAGTGTGAGTAGATTCGAGCAGTACTTC
TRBD2	TRBV27	TRBJ2-1	once	CASSFRLAGYSYNEQFF	TGTGCCAGCAGTTTCCGGCTAGCGGGCTACTCCTACAATGAGCAGTTCTTC
.	TRBV5-1	TRBJ2-4	.	CASSFGDAKNIQYF	TGCGCCAGCAGCTTTGGGGATGCCAAAAACATTCAGTACTTC
.	TRBV30	TRBJ2-3	.	CAWSGDIADTQYF	TGTGCCTGGTCAGGGGATATAGCAGATACGCAGTATTTT
.	TRBV30	TRBJ1-5	.	CAWSDSGVQPQHF	TGTGCCTGGAGTGACTCAGGGGTACAGCCCCAGCATTTT
.	TRBV30	TRBJ2-7	few	CAWSVSGSPHEQYF	TGTGCCTGGAGTGTCTCCGGGAGTCCCCACGAGCAGTACTTC
.	TRBV28	TRBJ1-4	.	CASSLTALGQINEKLFF	TGTGCCAGCAGTTTAACTGCCCTAGGACAGATTAATGAAAAACTGTTTTTT
TRBD1	TRBV27	TRBJ1-5	few	CATRRDRERFQPQHF	TGTGCCACCCGGCGGGACAGGGAACGGTTTCAGCCCCAGCATTTT
TRBD2	TRBV5-1	TRBJ2-3	.	CASSYYARTSGSTDTQYF	TGCGCCAGCAGCTACTACGCCCGGACTAGCGGCAGCACAGATACGCAGTATTTT
TRBD1	TRBV9	TRBJ2-7	.	CASSTSQGLEQYF	TGTGCCAGCAGCACCTCACAGGGGCTGGAGCAGTACTTC
.	TRBV9	TRBJ2-2	.	CASSGASNTGELFF	TGTGCCAGCAGCGGGGCCTCGAACACCGGGGAGCTGTTTTTT
.	TRBV11-2	TRBJ2-7	.	CASSLGFGGREQYF	TGTGCCAGCAGCTTGGGCTTTGGGGGGCGCGAGCAGTACTTC
.	TRBV5-1	TRBJ2-7	.	CASRSSGSYEQYF	TGCGCCAGCAGGTCGTCCGGGTCCTACGAGCAGTACTTC